This TCR beta chain was retrieved from a study of blood T cells in healthy people across ages (dated by TCRdb to between 2015 and 2016). A note on the overall study: In model experiments, roughly one uniquely barcoded TCR beta cDNA molecule per two T cells was captured by template switching. The donors were split into four age groups: young (average about 15 years), middle-aged (39), aged (approximately 59) and long-lived (82). Two additional independent replicas of 1 million unique cDNA reads from the same blood draw were analyzed for two donors (one aged 18 to 30 and one aged 80 or older). Donors of different ages were randomly distributed across sequencing lanes to avoid experimental bias. Age-related changes in TCR beta repertoire diversity were measured in the study by deep sequencing normalized with unique cDNA molecular identifiers.

On this clonotype itself: What this receptor recognizes is not known. No qualities accompany the bases; no much larger clone lies one base away.

Study-wide findings and limitations: There was a strong correlation between observed TCR beta diversity and the percentage of naive T cells measured by flow cytometry. Conclusive comparison of naive and antigen-experienced compartments was prevented by the profiling of bulk unsorted PBMCs. Compared with the aged group, the long-lived group had more naive CD4+ T cells, fewer expanded clones and increased TCR diversity, suggesting age selection. As age increased, observed TCR beta diversity per million T cells dropped in a roughly linear way, and a significant reduction was already evident by age about 36. Donor CMV infection status was unknown, potentially confounding age-related changes in expanded clonotypes. Estimates of total diversity based on one million sequenced T cells were regarded as lower bounds and as underestimates.

Donors were under 40 systemically healthy Caucasian individuals from Russia aged roughly 6 to 95 years. Around 10 milliliters of peripheral blood were collected from each donor into EDTA-treated Vacutainer tubes. PBMCs were isolated by Ficoll-Paque density-gradient centrifugation, with at least 6 million obtained per sample. Total RNA, at least 5 micrograms per sample, was extracted from PBMCs with Trizol reagent. For every donor, an aliquot of PBMCs went through flow cytometry to measure the percentages of naive CD45RAhigh/CD27high T cells. For CDR1 and CDR2, the germline V gene lists LGHNA and YNFKEQ. CDR3 length: 19 amino acids, cysteine to phenylalanine. Only the CDR3 DNA stays, 57 bases, in frame from base 1. Library generation was performed with 5' RACE. TCRdb shows the sequencer as Illumina HiSeq 2500. A second 7 to 11 cycle PCR used a sample-barcoded 5' primer and a J-beta primer mix. A unique molecular identifier was introduced onto each TCR beta cDNA molecule by a template-switch 5' adaptor carrying 12 random nucleotides. Each sample yielded at least 3 million CDR3-containing paired-end reads. All of the RNA was converted into first-strand cDNA using the Mint cDNA synthesis kit, with a TRBC-specific oligonucleotide serving as the primer. All cDNA was treated with uracil-DNA glycosylase and then went through a first 18-cycle PCR with the universal primers M1SS and BC2_uni_R. As for the authors' bioinformatics: For normalization, 1 million high-quality reads, each with a distinct molecular identifier, were randomly selected from each sample. Instead of being binned into consensus sequences, reads that shared molecular identifiers were thrown out. MiTCR, set to a Q25 quality threshold and the strictest error-elimination algorithm, was used for CDR3 identification, clonotype clustering and error correction. A nonparametric unseen species model with Euler transformation was used to estimate a lower bound on total TCR beta diversity. TCRdb passed the public sequencing reads through fastp at Q25 and MiXCR, retaining productive beta sequences. CDR3 protein sequences are deduplicated, and each keeps its most common genes and DNA. TCRdb, not the authors, supplied the V and J calls. The sample records about 1.8 million distinct CDR3 sequences, roughly 52% of which are singletons. Clones ranked in the top ten supply less than 2.5% of the sample.

The clonotype originates from a woman in her forties in good health. The specimen was blood. The rearranged chain carries TRBV4-2 and TRBJ2-4; 10 bases in between match TRBD1. The better agreement between TRBJ2-7 and the DNA end casts doubt on the J call. The CDR3 region reads CASSQDLGTGVPVVYEQYF. DNA sequence: TGTGCCAGCAGCCAAGATTTGGGGACAGGGGTACCGGTCGTTTACGAGCAGTACTTC.